This TCR beta chain was recorded in a study of spatial heterogeneity in lung cancer. The study, taken as a whole, reports: At tumor resection, ubiquitous expanded TCRs were detected in blood more often than later.

This clonotype was counted only a few times. What it binds is unknown. The sample's time point: sample taken at primary tumor resection. Sequencing covered unsorted whole RNA taken from tumor, nontumor lung or frozen PBMC. In TCRdb, the 5' RACE reads were re-called with MiXCR into one record per CDR3 protein. Of tens of thousands of distinct CDR3 sequences listed, more than 10% are singletons. This CDR3 region has 15 residues. Trimming removed 3 bases at V and 5 bases at J, with 16 bases between. Germline CDR1 is SGHTA and CDR2 is FQGTGA. Source: PBMCs, taken at surgery. The receptor's source is a male donor with early-stage non-small cell lung cancer. The chain joins TRBV7-3 to TRBJ2-5; a weak D match, TRBD2 (6 bases). This chain's CDR3 is CASSLNSGGYETQYF. As DNA, the CDR3 is TGTGCCAGCAGCTTGAATAGCGGAGGGTACGAGACCCAGTACTTC.